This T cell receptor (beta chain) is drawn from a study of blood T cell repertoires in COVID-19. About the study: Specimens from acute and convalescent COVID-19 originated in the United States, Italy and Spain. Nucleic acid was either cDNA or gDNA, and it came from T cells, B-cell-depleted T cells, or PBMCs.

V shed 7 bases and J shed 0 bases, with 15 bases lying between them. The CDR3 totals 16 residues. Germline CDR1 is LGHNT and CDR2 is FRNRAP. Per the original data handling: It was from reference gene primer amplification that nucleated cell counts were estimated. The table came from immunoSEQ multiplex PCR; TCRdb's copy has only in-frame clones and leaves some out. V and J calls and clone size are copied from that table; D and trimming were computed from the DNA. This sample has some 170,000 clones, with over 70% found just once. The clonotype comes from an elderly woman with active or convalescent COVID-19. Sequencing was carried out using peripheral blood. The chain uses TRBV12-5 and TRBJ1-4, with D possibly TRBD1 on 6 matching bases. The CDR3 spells CASAVTGPTTNEKLFF. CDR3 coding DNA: TGTGCTAGTGCCGTAACAGGGCCCACAACTAATGAAAAACTGTTTTTT.